This T cell receptor (beta chain) was recorded in a study of hypomethylating agent response in myelodysplastic syndrome. Sequencing used immunoSEQ multiplex PCR; TCRdb keeps in-frame clones, though not all of them. This table has about 5,100 clones, around 80% appearing once. The J segment lost 4 bases and the V segment lost 4 bases, leaving 9 bases of the junction unmatched. Germline V gene data show CDR1 as SGHRS and CDR2 as YFSETQ. CDR3 length: 15 amino acids. The sample consisted of bone marrow, taken before or after starting hypomethylating agent treatment for myelodysplastic syndrome (not recorded which). This receptor was obtained from a human donor with myelodysplastic syndrome. The rearrangement links TRBV5-1 to TRBJ2-3, with 7 bases identical to TRBD2. The CDR3 loop is CASSGGGGAADTQYF. The CDR3 DNA is TGCGCCAGCAGCGGGGGGGGAGGGGCCGCAGATACGCAGTATTTT.